This T cell receptor (beta chain) was sequenced for a study of control samples from healthy donors and cancer patients. This clone has a single count. The CDR3 is made up of 17 amino acids. Losses at the gene ends were 2 bases for V and 3 bases for J; bases not matched to a gene: 4. CDR1 and CDR2 (germline): SGHTS, YDEGEE. Sequencing was performed with immunoSEQ multiplex PCR; in TCRdb, only in-frame clones are kept and a portion is missing. The sample includes about 92,000 clones, around 80% of them seen just once. This sequence originates from a woman aged 60-70 years in good health. The chain uses TRBV5-8 and TRBJ2-6; 11 bases line up with TRBD2. The sequenced material came from blood. The CDR3 DNA reads as TGTGCCAGCAGCTTCGGGCTAGCGGGAGGTGGGGCCAACGTCCTGACTTTC. As protein: CASSFGLAGGGANVLTF.